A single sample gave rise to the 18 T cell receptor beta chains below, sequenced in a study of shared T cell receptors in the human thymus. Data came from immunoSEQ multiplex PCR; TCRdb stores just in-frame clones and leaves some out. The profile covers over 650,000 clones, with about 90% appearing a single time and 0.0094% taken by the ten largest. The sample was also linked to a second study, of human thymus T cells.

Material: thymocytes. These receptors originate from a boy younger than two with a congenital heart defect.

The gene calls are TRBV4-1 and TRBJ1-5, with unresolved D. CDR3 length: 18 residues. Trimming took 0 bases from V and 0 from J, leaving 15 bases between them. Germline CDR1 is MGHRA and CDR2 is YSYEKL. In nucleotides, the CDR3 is TGCGCCAGCAGCCAAGATTGGGTGGAGTCCTATAGCAATCAGCCCCAGCATTTT. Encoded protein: CASSQDWVESYSNQPQHF.

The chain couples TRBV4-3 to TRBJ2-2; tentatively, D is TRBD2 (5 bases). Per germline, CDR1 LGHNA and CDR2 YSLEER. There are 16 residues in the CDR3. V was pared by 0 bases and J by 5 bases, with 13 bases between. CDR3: CASSQEGAPGTGELFF. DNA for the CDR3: TGCGCCAGCAGCCAAGAGGGAGCCCCCGGGACCGGGGAGCTGTTTTTT.

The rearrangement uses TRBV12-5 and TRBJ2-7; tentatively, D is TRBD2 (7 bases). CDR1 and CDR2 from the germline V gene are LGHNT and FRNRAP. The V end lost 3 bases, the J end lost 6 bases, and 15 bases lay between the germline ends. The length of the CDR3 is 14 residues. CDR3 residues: CASGFEGGVSEQYF. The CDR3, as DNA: TGTGCTAGTGGTTTTGAGGGGGGGGTGAGCGAGCAGTACTTC.

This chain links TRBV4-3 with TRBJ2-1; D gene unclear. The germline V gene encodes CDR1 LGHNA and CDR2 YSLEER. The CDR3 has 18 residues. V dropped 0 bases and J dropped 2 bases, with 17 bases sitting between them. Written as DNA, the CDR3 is TGCGCCAGCAGCCAAGATCGCGGCTCGCGAAGAGCCTACAATGAGCAGTTCTTC. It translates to CASSQDRGSRRAYNEQFF.

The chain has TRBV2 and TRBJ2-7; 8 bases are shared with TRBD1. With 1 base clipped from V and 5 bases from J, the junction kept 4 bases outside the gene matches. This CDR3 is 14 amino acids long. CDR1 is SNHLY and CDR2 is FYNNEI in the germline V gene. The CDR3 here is CASSEGQGQHEQYF. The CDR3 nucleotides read TGTGCCAGCAGTGAAGGACAGGGGCAACACGAGCAGTACTTC. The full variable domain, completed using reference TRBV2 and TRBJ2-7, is EPEVTQTPSHQVTQMGQEVILRCVPISNHLYFYWYRQILGQKVEFLVSFYNNEISEKSEIFDDQFSVERPDGSNFTLKIRSTKLEDSAMYFCASSEGQGQHEQYFGPGTRLTVT.

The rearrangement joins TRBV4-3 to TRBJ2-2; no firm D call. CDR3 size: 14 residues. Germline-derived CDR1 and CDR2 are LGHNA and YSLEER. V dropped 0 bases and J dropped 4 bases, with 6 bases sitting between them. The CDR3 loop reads CASSQDHGTGELFF. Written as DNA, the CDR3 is TGCGCCAGCAGCCAAGACCACGGCACCGGGGAGCTGTTTTTT.

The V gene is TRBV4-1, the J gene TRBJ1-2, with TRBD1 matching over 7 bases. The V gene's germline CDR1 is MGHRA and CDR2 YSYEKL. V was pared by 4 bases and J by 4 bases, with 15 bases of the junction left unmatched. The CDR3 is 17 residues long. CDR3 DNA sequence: TGCGCCAGCAGCCCCCGTGAGGGGGCGGCAAGTTTCTATGGCTACACCTTC. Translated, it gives CASSPREGAASFYGYTF.

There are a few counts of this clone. The CDR3 region has the DNA TGTGCCAGCAGCTTAGTAGGGGACTTAGCGGGAGACCAAGAGACCCAGTACTTC. Its protein product is CASSLVGDLAGDQETQYF. V gene TRBV11-2 combines with J gene TRBJ2-5, with TRBD2 identical over 9 bases. This CDR3 has 18 amino acids. The germline gives CDR1 SGHAT, CDR2 FQNNGV. V lost 1 base, J lost 0 bases, and 9 bases stayed unmatched.

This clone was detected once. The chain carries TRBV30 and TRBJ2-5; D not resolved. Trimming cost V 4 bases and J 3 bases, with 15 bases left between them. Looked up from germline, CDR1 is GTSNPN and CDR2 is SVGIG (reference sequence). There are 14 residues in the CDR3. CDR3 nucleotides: TGTGCCTGGACCCTTGAATCTAGAAAAGAGACCCAGTACTTC. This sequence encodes CAWTLESRKETQYF. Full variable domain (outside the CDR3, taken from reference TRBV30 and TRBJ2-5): SQTIHQWPATLVQPVGSPLSLECTVEGTSNPNLYWYRQAAGRGLQLLFYSVGIGQISSEVPQNLSASRPQDRQFILSSKKLLLSDSGFYLCAWTLESRKETQYFGPGTRLLVL.

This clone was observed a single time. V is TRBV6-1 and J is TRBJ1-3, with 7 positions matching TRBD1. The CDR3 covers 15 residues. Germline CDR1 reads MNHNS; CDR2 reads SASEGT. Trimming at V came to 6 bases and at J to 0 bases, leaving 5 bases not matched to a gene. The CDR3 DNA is TGTGCCAGCAGCGACAGGGCCTACTCTGGAAACACCATATATTTT. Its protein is CASSDRAYSGNTIYF.

In nucleotides, the CDR3 is TGTGCCAGCAGTTGGACCGGGACAGGGGTACCCCTCCACTTT. This encodes CASSWTGTGVPLHF. V is TRBV28 and J is TRBJ1-6, with 10 bases lining up with TRBD1. The CDR3 contains 14 residues. V was pared by 4 bases and J by 12 bases, with 6 bases of the junction left unmatched. Germline CDR1 MDHEN, CDR2 SYDVKM.

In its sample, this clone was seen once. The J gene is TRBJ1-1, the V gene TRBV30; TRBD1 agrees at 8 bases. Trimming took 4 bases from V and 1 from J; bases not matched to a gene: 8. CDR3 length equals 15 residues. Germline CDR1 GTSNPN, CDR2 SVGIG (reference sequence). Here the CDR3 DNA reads TGTGCCTGGACTTACCGGGACAGGAGGAACACTGAAGCTTTCTTT. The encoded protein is CAWTYRDRRNTEAFF.

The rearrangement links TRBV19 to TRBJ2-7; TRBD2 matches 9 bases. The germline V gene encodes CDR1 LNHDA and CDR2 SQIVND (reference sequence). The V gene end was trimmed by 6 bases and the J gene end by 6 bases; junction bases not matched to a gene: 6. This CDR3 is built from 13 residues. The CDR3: CASRGGGAGEQYF. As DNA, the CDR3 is TGTGCCAGTAGAGGCGGGGGGGCCGGCGAGCAGTACTTC.

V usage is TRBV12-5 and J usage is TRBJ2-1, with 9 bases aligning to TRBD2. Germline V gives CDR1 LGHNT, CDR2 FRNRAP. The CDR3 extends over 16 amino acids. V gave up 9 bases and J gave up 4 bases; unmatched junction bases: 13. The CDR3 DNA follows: TGTGCTAGCTCAAGCCGGACTAGCGCAAAGTACAATGAGCAGTTCTTC. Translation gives CASSSRTSAKYNEQFF.

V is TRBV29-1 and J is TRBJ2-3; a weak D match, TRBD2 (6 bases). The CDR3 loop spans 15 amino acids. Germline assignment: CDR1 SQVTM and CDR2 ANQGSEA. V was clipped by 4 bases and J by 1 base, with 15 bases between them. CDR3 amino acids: CSVGWREVGTDTQYF. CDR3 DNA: TGCAGCGTTGGGTGGCGGGAAGTGGGCACAGATACGCAGTATTTT.

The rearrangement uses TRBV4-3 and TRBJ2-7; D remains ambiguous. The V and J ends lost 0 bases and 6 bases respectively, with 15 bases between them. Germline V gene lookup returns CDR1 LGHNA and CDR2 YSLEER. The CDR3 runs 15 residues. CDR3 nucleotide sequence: TGCGCCAGCAGCCAAGATAGTTGGCGGCGCTCCGAGCAGTACTTC. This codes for CASSQDSWRRSEQYF.

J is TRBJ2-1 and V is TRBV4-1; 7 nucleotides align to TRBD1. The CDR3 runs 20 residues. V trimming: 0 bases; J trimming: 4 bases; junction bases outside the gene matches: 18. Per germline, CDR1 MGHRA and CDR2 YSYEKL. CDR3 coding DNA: TGCGCCAGCAGCCAAGAGTCCAGGGGGTACCCGGTCATGGAGTACAATGAGCAGTTCTTC. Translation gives CASSQESRGYPVMEYNEQFF.

CDR3 sequence: CASSFGTNNSPLHF. In DNA form, the CDR3 reads TGTGCCAGCAGCTTCGGAACTAATAATTCACCCCTCCACTTT. The chain has TRBV11-2 and TRBJ1-6; D is undetermined. Germline lookup yields CDR1 SGHAT and CDR2 FQNNGV. V was shortened by 3 bases and J by 5 bases, with 8 bases between the two germline ends. This CDR3 is 14 amino acids long.